This T cell receptor beta chain was observed in a study of CD8+ T cells in alopecia areata. The authors extracted RNA and reverse transcribed it into cDNA as the sequencing template. The repertoire was sequenced with immunoSEQ multiplex PCR; TCRdb's copy has only in-frame clones and lacks some. The sample holds around 140,000 clones, roughly 86% seen once. Described treatment: oral pan-JAK inhibitor, 5-10 mg twice daily. The CDR3 runs to 14 residues. Germline CDR1 SGDLS, CDR2 YYNGEE. With 2 bases removed from V and 2 bases from J, the gap between germline ends came to 11 bases. V usage is TRBV9 and J usage is TRBJ2-7; D remains unclear. The sequence was collected from a human donor with alopecia areata. The material sequenced was CD8+ T cells sorted from blood, taken at week 4, from a patient treated with tofacitinib. The DNA of the CDR3 is TGTGCCAGCAGCGTTAGGGATTTCCCCTACGAGCAGTACTTC. Its protein is CASSVRDFPYEQYF.